The source of this T cell receptor (beta chain) is a study of cytomegalovirus exposure and HLA in healthy donors. J gave up 5 bases and V 0 bases, and 7 bases lay outside the gene matches. The CDR3 contains 16 residues. Germline lookup yields CDR1 SGHRS and CDR2 YFSETQ. As for this clone: Its antigen is undetermined.

Notes on the study in general: TCR beta V- and J-gene trimming was later associated with a missense DCLRE1C variant.

PCR employed 60 Vbeta and 13 Jbeta primers. Clones were read by immunoSEQ multiplex PCR, and TCRdb kept only the in-frame ones, dropping some. Here the sample spans roughly 88,000 clones, less than 70% being singletons. The gene calls are TRBV5-1 and TRBJ2-5, with 10 bases identical to TRBD1. The specimen was PBMCs. The clonotype was recovered from a man in his forties or fifties in good health and CMV-seronegative. CDR3 nucleotide sequence: TGCGCCAGCAGCTTGGAGACAGGGGGCGCTTGGGAGACCCAGTACTTC. It translates to CASSLETGGAWETQYF.